This TCR beta chain was sequenced during a study of OX40 agonist ivuxolimab in advanced cancers. Study-wide context: Ivuxolimab doses were 0.01, 0.1, 0.3, 1.5, 3 or 10 mg/kg every 2 weeks.

Sequencing was performed with immunoSEQ multiplex PCR; in TCRdb, only in-frame clones are kept and a portion is missing. The sample holds tens of thousands of clones, 70% to 90% seen once. Blood samples were obtained at baseline, cycle 4 day 1, and cycle 7 day 1. From germline, CDR1 is SGHNT and CDR2 YYREEE (reference sequence). CDR3 length equals 15 residues. V was pared by 0 bases and J by 7 bases, with 13 bases between. This rearrangement joins TRBV5-4 to TRBJ2-2, with D perhaps matching TRBD1 or TRBD2 (5 bases each). This TCR came from an adult with an advanced solid tumor such as melanoma, head and neck, liver or kidney cancer. The sequenced sample was CD4+ or CD8+ T cells sorted from blood, obtained in a trial of the OX40 agonist ivuxolimab. The chain's CDR3 is CASSLGGFPSGELFF. The CDR3 DNA reads as TGTGCCAGCAGCTTGGGGGGGTTTCCGAGCGGGGAGCTGTTTTTT.